These 19 T cell receptor beta chains were sequenced from one sample in a study of CD8+ T cells in alopecia areata. As the sequencing template, cDNA was produced by extracting RNA and reverse transcribing it. Data came from immunoSEQ multiplex PCR; TCRdb stores just in-frame clones and leaves some out. The table includes approximately 4,600 clones, less than 65% detected once. As for treatment: oral pan-JAK inhibitor, 5-10 mg twice daily. Peripheral blood samples and lesional scalp punch biopsies were obtained from alopecia areata patients. The sequencing used skin, collected at roughly week 36, from a patient treated with tofacitinib. The origin of the receptors is a human donor with alopecia areata.

This clone has more than one count but fewer than ten. V usage is TRBV29-1 and J usage is TRBJ2-5; D call uncertain. This CDR3 spans 11 amino acids. V gave up 4 bases and J gave up 5 bases, with 8 bases separating them. From germline, CDR1 is SQVTM and CDR2 ANQGSEA. The CDR3 sequence is CSVVISETQYF. DNA for the CDR3: TGCAGCGTTGTGATATCGGAGACCCAGTACTTC. The full variable domain, completed using reference TRBV29-1 and TRBJ2-5, is SAVISQKPSRDICQRGTSLTIQCQVDSQVTMMFWYRQQPGQSLTLIATANQGSEATYESGFVIDKFPISRPNLTFSTLTVSNMSPEDSSIYLCSVVISETQYFGPGTRLLVL.

The genes are TRBV14 and TRBJ2-7, with TRBD1 matching 9 bases. The V gene end was trimmed by 5 bases and the J gene end by 7 bases; junction bases not matched to a gene: 12. CDR1 is SGHDN and CDR2 is FVKESK in the germline V gene. The CDR3 contains 15 residues. The CDR3 is CASSATGGMSREQYF. In nucleotides, the CDR3 is TGTGCCAGCAGCGCAACAGGGGGCATGTCGAGGGAGCAGTACTTC.

The chain links TRBV5-1 to TRBJ2-7; D gene ambiguous. The V end lost 3 bases, the J end lost 2 bases, and 12 bases lay between the germline ends. CDR1 is SGHRS and CDR2 is YFSETQ in the germline V gene. This CDR3 spans 14 amino acids. The DNA for the CDR3 is TGCGCCAGCAGCTGGGCGGACGGCGCCTACGAGCAGTACTTC. Amino acid sequence: CASSWADGAYEQYF.

The V gene is TRBV5-1, the J gene TRBJ2-5; no reliable D call. The germline V gene encodes CDR1 SGHRS and CDR2 YFSETQ. The CDR3 runs 14 residues. Between the trimmed V and J ends, which lost 4 bases and 4 bases, there was a span of 14 bases. The CDR3 loop reads CASSPGTPGETQYF. The CDR3 DNA sequence: TGCGCCAGCAGCCCAGGTACTCCGGGAGAGACCCAGTACTTC.

This clone was observed a few times. The chain combines TRBV10-2 with TRBJ2-2, with TRBD1 matching over 7 bases. With V trimmed by 7 bases and J by 4 bases, 12 bases remained unmatched. CDR3 length: 16 residues. Germline assignment: CDR1 WSHSY and CDR2 SAAADI. The CDR3 DNA is TGCGCCAGCACCGACCAGTCGACAGGGCGCACCGGGGAGCTGTTTTTT. This encodes CASTDQSTGRTGELFF.

V and J are TRBV7-3 and TRBJ2-1; D is tentatively TRBD1 or TRBD2 (5 bases each). Trimming removed 5 bases at V and 6 bases at J, with 17 bases between. Per germline, CDR1 SGHTA and CDR2 FQGTGA. This CDR3 has 15 residues. The CDR3 region is CASSVTGARSNEQFF. CDR3 sequence (DNA): TGTGCCAGCAGCGTTACCGGGGCTAGGTCCAATGAGCAGTTCTTC. Filled out from reference TRBV7-3 and TRBJ2-1, the complete variable domain reads GAGVSQTPSNKVTEKGKYVELRCDPISGHTALYWYRQSLGQGPEFLIYFQGTGAADDSGLPNDRFFAVRPEGSVSTLKIQRTERGDSAVYLCASSVTGARSNEQFFGPGTRLTVL.

This clone was seen a few times. The V call is TRBV28, the J call TRBJ2-3; D not resolved. V lost 8 bases to trimming and J lost 6 bases, with 9 bases between them. The CDR3 contains 11 residues. CDR1 MDHEN and CDR2 SYDVKM come from the germline V gene. The CDR3 spells CASGKRDTQYF. The CDR3 DNA reads TGTGCCAGCGGGAAACGGGATACGCAGTATTTT.

The rearrangement links TRBV29-1 to TRBJ2-7, with 7 bases fitting TRBD2. The CDR3 has 12 residues. The germline V gene encodes CDR1 SQVTM and CDR2 ANQGSEA. The V gene end was trimmed by 2 bases and the J gene end by 10 bases; junction bases not matched to a gene: 8. CDR3 residues: CSVESGLAEQYF. Here the CDR3 DNA reads TGCAGCGTTGAATCCGGGCTAGCGGAACAGTACTTC.

The rearrangement uses TRBV5-1 and TRBJ2-5; D possibly corresponds to TRBD2 (5 bases). CDR1 and CDR2 from the germline V gene are SGHRS and YFSETQ. This CDR3 comprises 11 residues. Trimming took off 4 bases at V and 7 bases at J, with 8 bases between the two ends. CDR3 region: CASSAGGTQYF. Written as DNA, the CDR3 is TGCGCCAGCAGCGCCGGAGGGACCCAGTACTTC.

This clone was observed a few times. The rearrangement uses TRBV18 and TRBJ2-2; unclear D gene. V was trimmed by 4 bases and J by 3 bases, leaving 3 bases between them. This CDR3 comprises 12 residues. Germline V gene sequence: CDR1 KGHSH, CDR2 LQKENI. CDR3 nucleotides: TGTGCCAGCTCACAGGACACCGGGGAGCTGTTTTTT. This codes for CASSQDTGELFF.

A remark on this clone: Different DNA sequences within this sample yield the same CDR3. V gene TRBV4-1 combines with J gene TRBJ2-5, with 7 bases lining up with TRBD1. The length of the CDR3 is 14 residues. The V segment lost 1 base and the J segment 3 bases; nucleotides outside the gene matches: 2. Germline CDR1 reads MGHRA; CDR2 reads YSYEKL. CDR3 protein: CASSQGDSEETQYF. CDR3 sequence (DNA): TGCGCCAGCAGCCAAGGGGACAGTGAAGAGACCCAGTACTTC.

This clone has a handful of counts. The chain links TRBV4-1 to TRBJ1-1; unclear D gene. This CDR3 has 12 amino acids. Germline V gene data show CDR1 as MGHRA and CDR2 as YSYEKL. The V gene lost 6 bases and the J gene lost 1 base, with 6 bases spanning the gap. As DNA, the CDR3 is TGCGCCAGCAGTTCCCCGAACACTGAAGCTTTCTTT. The encoded protein is CASSSPNTEAFF.

The rearrangement joins TRBV6-1 to TRBJ2-1, with TRBD1 matching 9 bases. In germline, CDR1 is MNHNS, CDR2 SASEGT. The CDR3 runs 16 residues. V lost 1 base, J lost 5 bases, and 6 bases stayed unmatched. This CDR3 is CASSEDRDRVNNEQFF. Here the CDR3 DNA reads TGTGCCAGCAGTGAAGACCGGGACAGGGTAAACAATGAGCAGTTCTTC.

The chain's CDR3 is CASSYAGSAQYF. The CDR3 region has the DNA TGTGCCAGCAGCTACGCAGGTAGTGCGCAGTATTTT. The rearrangement joins TRBV7-9 to TRBJ2-3; unclear D gene. Germline V gene sequence: CDR1 SEHNR, CDR2 FQNEAQ (reference sequence). The V end lost 4 bases, the J end lost 10 bases, and 12 bases lay between the germline ends. This CDR3 has 12 amino acids.

The chain combines TRBV6-5 with TRBJ2-2; D remains unclear. Trimming took off 8 bases at V and 8 bases at J, with 9 bases between the two ends. The CDR3 runs 11 residues. Germline V CDR1 and CDR2: MNHEY, SVGAGI. CDR3 residues: CASATGGELFF. The CDR3 DNA follows: TGTGCCAGCGCCACCGGGGGGGAGCTGTTTTTT.

The genes are TRBV19 and TRBJ2-1, with 8 bases aligning to TRBD1. V was clipped by 7 bases and J by 0 bases; unmatched bases: 5. Germline assignment: CDR1 LNHDA and CDR2 SQIVND (reference sequence). The CDR3 runs to 15 residues. The chain's CDR3 is CASMEDRDSYNEQFF. The CDR3 DNA sequence: TGTGCCAGTATGGAGGACAGGGACTCCTACAATGAGCAGTTCTTC.

V gene TRBV11-2 combines with J gene TRBJ2-2; 12 positions agree with TRBD2. Germline V gene sequence: CDR1 SGHAT, CDR2 FQNNGV. The CDR3 loop spans 17 amino acids. Trimming took 4 bases from V and 6 from J; bases not matched to a gene: 9. The CDR3 bases are TGTGCCAGCAGCTCCTCCCCAGCTAGCGGGAGGGCCGGGGAGCTGTTTTTT. This translates into CASSSSPASGRAGELFF.

The genes are TRBV6-5 and TRBJ2-3; 8 bases map to TRBD2. V was pared by 4 bases and J by 5 bases, with 5 bases of the junction left unmatched. Germline loops: CDR1 MNHEY, CDR2 SVGAGI. The CDR3 is 14 amino acids. The CDR3 nucleotides are TGTGCCAGCAGTTCTGGACTAGCTCTAGATACGCAGTATTTT. It is translated as CASSSGLALDTQYF.

This chain uses TRBV4-2 with TRBJ1-2; the D gene is possibly TRBD1 (6 bases). Germline CDR1 LGHNA, CDR2 YNFKEQ. The germline V and J ends were trimmed by 0 bases and 8 bases, with 10 bases remaining between them. The CDR3 has 13 amino acids. The CDR3 here is CASSQDPGAGYTF. Written as DNA, the CDR3 is TGTGCCAGCAGCCAAGATCCAGGGGCGGGCTACACCTTC.